This T cell receptor beta chain is from a study of cytomegalovirus exposure and HLA in healthy donors. With 60 Vbeta and 13 Jbeta primers, the PCR was carried out. The assay was immunoSEQ multiplex PCR, and TCRdb's table has in-frame clones only and misses some. This table holds some 170,000 clones, about 81% found once. The study's findings and limits: Reports indicate that TCR beta sequences accurately predicted the HLA-A and HLA-B alleles of most subjects.

Of note for this clone: The antigen remains unidentified.

This CDR3 has 15 residues. Likely unrecorded immune exposures existed in these nominally healthy donors. This sequence originates from a girl aged 2 to 9 in good health and CMV-seropositive. Sample: PBMCs. This sequence joins TRBV21-1 and TRBJ1-1; whether TRBD1, the table's D call, matches the DNA was not checked. TRBV21-1 is termed a pseudogene. The CDR3 region is CASSPGTGGLTEAFF. The DNA of the CDR3 is TGTGCCAGCAGCCCAGGGACAGGGGGCCTCACTGAAGCTTTCTTT.